This T cell receptor (beta chain) comes out of a study of T cell repertoires in cytomegalovirus infection (dated by TCRdb to about 2019). In terms of the full investigation: The peptide stimulations were aimed at well-studied HLA-B-restricted epitopes as well as recently identified HLA-C-restricted CMV epitopes, whose presentation resists viral immunomodulation. The HLA type of each donor mattered for the analysis, because public TCR beta signatures pointed to carriage of CMV infection along with the matching HLA type.

The full study reports these points: Cumulative frequency of public TCR beta family members discriminated carriers of CMV infection plus the relevant HLA type in this cohort and an independent 352-donor cohort. The ex vivo response was dominated by HLA-C-restricted CMV-specific TCR beta clonotypes, which also provided the single most frequent clonotype in two of eight donors.

The data were produced on an Illumina HiSeq 1500. TCRdb applied fastp at Q25 and MiXCR to the public reads, then kept only in-frame beta chains. Rows with a matching CDR3 protein are joined into one entry that keeps the most common DNA and genes. The sample profile shows approximately 990,000 distinct CDR3 sequences; around 32% of them were found once. The top ten hold roughly an eighth of the sample. About this clonotype itself: The antigen this receptor binds is unknown. Base qualities are not recorded, but no much larger clone differs from it by a single base.

Taken with the paper, the label for treatment or condition translates to: in vitro stimulation with specific CMV peptide epitopes to enrich CMV-specific T cells. This clonotype originated in a human donor in good health (CMV status not recorded). Some clones in this sample may be carry-over from other donors' samples. Source: cultured CD8+ T cells from PBMCs, taken from culture after CMV antigen stimulation.

The CDR3 reads as follows: CASTSGANQPQHF. In nucleotides, the sequence is TGTGCCAGCACCTCCGGGGCTAATCAGCCCCAGCATTTT. In this chain, TRBV12-3 or TRBV12-4 is recombined with TRBJ1-5, with a weak D call of TRBD1 (5 bases match). From its cysteine to its phenylalanine, the CDR3 spans 13 amino acids. The entry retains the CDR3 DNA only, 39 bases that are in frame from base 1. V sheds 7 bases and J sheds 4 bases, leaving 11 bases between their ends.